This is a list of T cell receptor beta chains from one sample in a study of blood T cells in healthy people across ages. MiXCR, run by TCRdb on the 5' RACE reads, gives a single entry per CDR3 protein. This table holds about 1.6 million distinct CDR3 sequences, roughly 30% found once. Material: blood. These receptors all come from a woman aged 25 to 39 in good health. The CDR3 runs from the conserved cysteine through the conserved F or W. Fields, in order: J gene, CDR3 length, V gene, D gene, clone size, CDR3 protein, CDR3 DNA. D genes are given only for firm matches. Size is stated for part of the rows, as once, few or many counts, or as a class when the clone is expanded.

>TRBJ2-5|15|TRBV12-3/TRBV12-4|-|few
CASSLLVLGQETQYF
TGTGCCAGCAGTTTACTAGTATTGGGCCAAGAGACCCAGTACTTC
>TRBJ1-2|15|TRBV4-1|-|few
CASSQELQLNYGYTF
TGCGCCAGCAGCCAAGAACTACAGCTAAACTATGGCTACACCTTC
>TRBJ2-1|15|TRBV13|TRBD2|-
CASSPSGSPMDEQFF
TGTGCCAGCAGCCCCAGCGGGAGCCCTATGGATGAGCAGTTCTTC
>TRBJ1-2|13|TRBV12-3/TRBV12-4|-|-
CASSLKVDYGYTF
TGTGCCAGCAGTTTAAAGGTTGACTATGGCTACACCTTC
>TRBJ2-7|15|TRBV3-1|TRBD1|-
CASSRLRDRPYEQYF
TGTGCCAGCAGCCGCCTCCGGGACAGGCCCTACGAGCAGTACTTC
>TRBJ2-4|20|TRBV5-1|-|-
CASSLEGLVGDGLAKNIQYF
TGCGCCAGCAGCTTGGAGGGATTAGTAGGGGACGGACTAGCCAAAAACATTCAGTACTTC
>TRBJ2-6|17|TRBV4-1|-|-
CASSQVSGPSGADVLTF
TGCGCCAGCAGCCAAGTATCCGGTCCCTCTGGGGCCGACGTCCTGACTTTC
>TRBJ1-1|13|TRBV6-1|TRBD1|-
CASSVLRGRAAFF
TGTGCCAGCAGTGTGTTGAGGGGGCGGGCGGCTTTCTTT
>TRBJ2-2|19|TRBV2|TRBD2|-
CASTEGGHSGGSNTGELFF
TGTGCCAGCACCGAGGGAGGTCATAGCGGGGGATCGAACACCGGGGAGCTGTTTTTT
>TRBJ2-3|16|TRBV20-1|TRBD2|-
CSARRLAGDITDTQYF
TGCAGTGCTAGACGACTAGCGGGGGATATCACAGATACGCAGTATTTT
>TRBJ2-5|16|TRBV7-3|TRBD2|few
CASSLTPATSPETQYF
TGTGCCAGCAGCTTAACCCCGGCGACTAGCCCAGAGACCCAGTACTTC
>TRBJ2-3|12|TRBV7-9|-|few
CASSSLEDTQYF
TGTGCCAGCAGCTCGCTCGAAGATACGCAGTATTTT
>TRBJ1-2|12|TRBV5-5|-|-
CASSPDVDGYTF
TGTGCCAGCAGCCCGGACGTGGATGGCTACACCTTC
>TRBJ1-2|15|TRBV30|TRBD1|many
CALLRGTGNGNGYTF
TGTGCCTTGCTTCGGGGGACAGGGAATGGGAATGGCTACACCTTC